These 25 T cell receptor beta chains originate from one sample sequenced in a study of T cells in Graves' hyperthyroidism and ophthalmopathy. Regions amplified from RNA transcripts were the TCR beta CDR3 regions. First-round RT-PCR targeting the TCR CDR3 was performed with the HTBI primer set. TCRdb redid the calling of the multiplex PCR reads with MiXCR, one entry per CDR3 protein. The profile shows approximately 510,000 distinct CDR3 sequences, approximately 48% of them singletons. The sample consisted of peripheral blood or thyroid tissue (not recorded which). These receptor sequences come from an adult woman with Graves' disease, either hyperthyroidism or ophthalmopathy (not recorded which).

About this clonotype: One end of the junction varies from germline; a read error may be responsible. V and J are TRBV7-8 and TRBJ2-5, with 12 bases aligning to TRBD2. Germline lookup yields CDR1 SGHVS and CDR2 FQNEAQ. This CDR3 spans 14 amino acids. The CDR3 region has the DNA TGTGCCAGCAGCATCGGACTAGCGGGATCCGTTCCCGCCTTC. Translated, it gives CASSIGLAGSVPAF.

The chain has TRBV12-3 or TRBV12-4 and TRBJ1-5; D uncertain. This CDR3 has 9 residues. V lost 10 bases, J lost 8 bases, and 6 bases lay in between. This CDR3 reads CATNKPQHF. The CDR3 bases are TGTGCCACCAACAAGCCCCAGCATTTT.

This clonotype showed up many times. In DNA form, the CDR3 reads TGCAGTGCTAGAGTGGGGCAGGGGAGGTACACTGAAGCTTTCTTT. Translating gives CSARVGQGRYTEAFF. The chain joins TRBV20-1 to TRBJ1-1; D perhaps matches TRBD1 (6 bases). V shed 1 base and J shed 3 bases, with 15 bases lying between them. Germline V gene lookup returns CDR1 DFQATT and CDR2 SNEGSKA (reference sequence). This CDR3 has 15 amino acids.

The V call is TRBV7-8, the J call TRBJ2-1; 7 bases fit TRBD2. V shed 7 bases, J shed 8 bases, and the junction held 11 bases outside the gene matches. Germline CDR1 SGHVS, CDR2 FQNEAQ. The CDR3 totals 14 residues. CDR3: CASMKSGIYDEQFF. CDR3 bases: TGTGCCAGCATGAAGAGCGGGATATACGATGAGCAGTTCTTC.

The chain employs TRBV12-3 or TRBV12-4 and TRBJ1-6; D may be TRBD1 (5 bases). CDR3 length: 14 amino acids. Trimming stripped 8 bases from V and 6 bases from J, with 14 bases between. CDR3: CASSTETVNSPLHF. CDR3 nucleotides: TGTGCCAGCTCAACGGAGACAGTTAATTCACCCCTCCACTTT.

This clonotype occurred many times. CDR3 coding DNA: TGTGCCAGCAGTTACTCGACAGGGGATAATTCACCCCTCCACTTT. Its protein is CASSYSTGDNSPLHF. The V gene is TRBV6-5, the J gene TRBJ1-6; 8 bases agree with TRBD1. Germline assignment: CDR1 MNHEY and CDR2 SVGAGI. The CDR3 runs 15 residues. Unmatched junction bases numbered 0, after V lost 0 bases and J lost 5 bases.

The CDR3 region has the DNA TGTGCCAGCAGCTCCTCCACCGTGGCCAACGTCCTGACTTTC. Translation gives CASSSSTVANVLTF. This chain joins TRBV11-1 and TRBJ2-6; D call uncertain. CDR1 and CDR2 (germline): SGHAT, FQDESV (reference sequence). The CDR3 covers 14 residues. V dropped 4 bases and J dropped 6 bases, with 10 bases sitting between them.

The CDR3 DNA is TGTGCCACCAGTGATGCCGCCTCAGGGAACGAGCAGTACTTC. As protein: CATSDAASGNEQYF. The rearrangement links TRBV24-1 to TRBJ2-7, with D maybe TRBD1 (5 bases). Germline-derived CDR1 and CDR2 are KGHDR and SFDVKD. The CDR3 contains 14 residues. V lost 3 bases and J 5 bases, leaving 13 bases between the germline ends.

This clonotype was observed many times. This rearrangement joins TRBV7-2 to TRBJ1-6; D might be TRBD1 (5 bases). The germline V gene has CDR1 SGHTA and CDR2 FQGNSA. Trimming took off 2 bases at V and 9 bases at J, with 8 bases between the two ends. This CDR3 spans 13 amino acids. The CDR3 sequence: CASSLRRGSPLHF. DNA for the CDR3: TGTGCCAGCAGCTTAAGAAGGGGTTCACCCCTCCACTTT. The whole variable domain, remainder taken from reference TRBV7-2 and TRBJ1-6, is GAGVSQSPSNKVTEKGKDVELRCDPISGHTALYWYRQSLGQGLEFLIYFQGNSAPDKSGLPSDRFSAERTGGSVSTLTIQRTQQEDSAVYLCASSLRRGSPLHFGNGTRLTVT.

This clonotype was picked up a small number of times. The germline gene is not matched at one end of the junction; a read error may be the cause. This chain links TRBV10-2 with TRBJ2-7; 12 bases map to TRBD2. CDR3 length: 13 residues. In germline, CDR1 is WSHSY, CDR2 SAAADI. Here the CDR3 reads CATRLAGAYEQYF. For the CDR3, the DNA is TGTGCCACCAGACTAGCGGGAGCCTACGAGCAGTACTTC.

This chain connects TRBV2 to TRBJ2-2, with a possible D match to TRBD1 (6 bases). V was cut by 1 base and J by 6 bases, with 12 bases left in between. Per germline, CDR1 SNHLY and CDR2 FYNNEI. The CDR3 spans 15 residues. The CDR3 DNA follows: TGTGCCAGCAGTGAAGTACCACAGGGATCCGGGGAGCTGTTTTTT. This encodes CASSEVPQGSGELFF.

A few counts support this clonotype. CDR3 DNA: TGTGCCAGCAGCTCCGGGTTTAGCTCCTACGAGCAGTACTTC. As protein: CASSSGFSSYEQYF. This sequence joins TRBV7-2 and TRBJ2-7; D gene unclear. Germline-derived CDR1 and CDR2 are SGHTA and FQGNSA. V lost 4 bases and J 0 bases, leaving 10 bases between the germline ends. The length of the CDR3 is 14 residues. Full variable domain (remainder filled in from reference TRBV7-2 and TRBJ2-7): GAGVSQSPSNKVTEKGKDVELRCDPISGHTALYWYRQSLGQGLEFLIYFQGNSAPDKSGLPSDRFSAERTGGSVSTLTIQRTQQEDSAVYLCASSSGFSSYEQYFGPGTRLTVT.

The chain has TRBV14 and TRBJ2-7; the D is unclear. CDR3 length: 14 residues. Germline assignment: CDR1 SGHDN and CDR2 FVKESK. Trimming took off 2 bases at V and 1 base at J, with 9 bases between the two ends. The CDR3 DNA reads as TGTGCCAGCAGCCAACACCTCGATTCCTACGAGCAGTACTTC. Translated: CASSQHLDSYEQYF.

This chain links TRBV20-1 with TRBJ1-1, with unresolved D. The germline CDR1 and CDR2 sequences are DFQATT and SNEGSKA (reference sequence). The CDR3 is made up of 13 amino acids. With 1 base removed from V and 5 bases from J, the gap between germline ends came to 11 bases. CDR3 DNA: TGCAGTGCTAGAGGGCCCCTTGAGACTGAAGCTTTCTTT. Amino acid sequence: CSARGPLETEAFF.

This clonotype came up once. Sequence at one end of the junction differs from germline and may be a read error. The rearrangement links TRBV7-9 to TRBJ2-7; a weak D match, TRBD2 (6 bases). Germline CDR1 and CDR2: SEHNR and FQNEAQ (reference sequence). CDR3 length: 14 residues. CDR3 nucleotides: TGTGCCAGCAGCCCCCTAGCGCGGTCCGGGGAGCTGTACTTC. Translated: CASSPLARSGELYF.

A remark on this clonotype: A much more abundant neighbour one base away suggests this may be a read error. CDR3 sequence reads: CAGSAEHRDSRQVTQYF. The CDR3 DNA is TGTGCCGGTAGCGCGGAACACCGGGATTCCCGGCAAGTGACCCAGTACTTC. The rearrangement links TRBV19 to TRBJ2-5, with D possibly being TRBD2 (5 bases). The CDR3 runs 17 residues. Per the germline V gene, CDR1 is LNHDA and CDR2 is SQIVND (reference sequence).

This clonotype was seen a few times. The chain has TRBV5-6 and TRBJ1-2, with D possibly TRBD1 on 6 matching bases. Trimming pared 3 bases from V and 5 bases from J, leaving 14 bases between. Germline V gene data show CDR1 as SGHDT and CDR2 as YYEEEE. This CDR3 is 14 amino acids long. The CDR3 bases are TGTGCCAGCAGCTCACAGGGCTGGGGTTATGGCTACACCTTC. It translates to CASSSQGWGYGYTF.

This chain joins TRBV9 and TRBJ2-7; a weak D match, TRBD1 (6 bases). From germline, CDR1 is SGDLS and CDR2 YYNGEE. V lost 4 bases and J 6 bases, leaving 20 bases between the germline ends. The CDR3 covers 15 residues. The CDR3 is CASSQGRGRTVEQYF. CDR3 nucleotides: TGTGCCAGCAGCCAAGGACGGGGACGGACAGTCGAGCAGTACTTC.

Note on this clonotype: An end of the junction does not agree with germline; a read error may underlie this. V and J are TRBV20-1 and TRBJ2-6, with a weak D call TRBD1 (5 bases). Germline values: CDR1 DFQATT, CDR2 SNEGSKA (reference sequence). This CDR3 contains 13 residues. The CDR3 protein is CSAQNYGANVLTF. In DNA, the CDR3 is TGCAGTGCCCAGAACTATGGGGCCAACGTCCTAACTTTC.

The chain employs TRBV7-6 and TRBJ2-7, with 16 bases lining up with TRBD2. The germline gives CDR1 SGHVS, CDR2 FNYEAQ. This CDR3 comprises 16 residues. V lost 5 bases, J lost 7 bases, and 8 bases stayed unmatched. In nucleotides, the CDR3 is TGTGCCAGCAGCCCGGGACTAGCGGGAGGGCCCGGAGAGCAGTACTTC. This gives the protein CASSPGLAGGPGEQYF.

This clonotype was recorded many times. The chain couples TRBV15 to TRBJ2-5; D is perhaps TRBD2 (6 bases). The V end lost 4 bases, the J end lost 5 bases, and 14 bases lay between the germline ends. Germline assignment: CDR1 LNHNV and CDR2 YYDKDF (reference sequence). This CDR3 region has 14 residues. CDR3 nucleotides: TGTGCCACCAGCACAGGAGGGGATGGCGAGACCCAGTACTTC. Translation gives CATSTGGDGETQYF.

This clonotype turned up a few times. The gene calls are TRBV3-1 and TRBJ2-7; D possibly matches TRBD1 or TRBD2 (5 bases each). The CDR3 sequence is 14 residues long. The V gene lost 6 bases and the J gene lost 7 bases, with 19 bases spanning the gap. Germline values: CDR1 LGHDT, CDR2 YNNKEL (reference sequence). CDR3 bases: TGTGCCAGCAGTCCGGACGGGACGTGGGGGGAGCAGTACTTC. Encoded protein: CASSPDGTWGEQYF.

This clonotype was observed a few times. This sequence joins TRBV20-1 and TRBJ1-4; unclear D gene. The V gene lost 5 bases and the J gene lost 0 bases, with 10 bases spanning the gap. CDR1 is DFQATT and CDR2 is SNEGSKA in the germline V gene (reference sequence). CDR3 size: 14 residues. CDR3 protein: CSAVDGATNEKLFF. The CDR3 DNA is TGCAGTGCTGTGGACGGTGCAACTAATGAAAAACTGTTTTTT.

CDR3 in DNA: TGTGCCAGCAGTTACGCCGGCGAGCAGTACTTC. Amino acids: CASSYAGEQYF. The chain recombines TRBV6-5 with TRBJ2-7, with D uncertain. Per germline, CDR1 MNHEY and CDR2 SVGAGI. This CDR3 is 11 amino acids long. The V end lost 2 bases, the J end lost 6 bases, and 5 bases lay between the germline ends.

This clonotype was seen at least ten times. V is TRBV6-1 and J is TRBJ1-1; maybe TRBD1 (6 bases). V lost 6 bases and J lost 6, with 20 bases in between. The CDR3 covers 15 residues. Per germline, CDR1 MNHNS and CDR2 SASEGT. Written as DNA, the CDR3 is TGTGCCAGCAGGAGATTGCAGGGGACGGGCGCTGAAGCTTTCTTT. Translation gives CASRRLQGTGAEAFF.